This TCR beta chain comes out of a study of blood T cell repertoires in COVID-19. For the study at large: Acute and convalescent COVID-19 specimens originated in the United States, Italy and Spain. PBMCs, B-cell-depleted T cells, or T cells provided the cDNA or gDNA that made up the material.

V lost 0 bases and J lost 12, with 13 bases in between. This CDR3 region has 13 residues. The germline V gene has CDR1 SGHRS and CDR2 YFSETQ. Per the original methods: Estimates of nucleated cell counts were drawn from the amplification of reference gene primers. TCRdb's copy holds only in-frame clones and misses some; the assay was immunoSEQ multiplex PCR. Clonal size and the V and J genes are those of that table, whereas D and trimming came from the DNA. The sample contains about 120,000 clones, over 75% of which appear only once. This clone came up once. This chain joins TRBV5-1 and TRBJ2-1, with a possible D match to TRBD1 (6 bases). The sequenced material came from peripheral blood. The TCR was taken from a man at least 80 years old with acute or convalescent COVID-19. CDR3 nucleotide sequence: TGCGCCAGCAGCTTGGGCAGTCAAGGGGGGCAGTTCTTC. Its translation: CASSLGSQGGQFF.